Shown below are 20 T cell receptor beta chains from a single sample sequenced in a study of CD8 T cells in Susac syndrome. Random hexamers primed reverse transcription of roughly 0.45 to 1 ug RNA. TCRdb called the immunoSEQ multiplex PCR reads again in MiXCR, with one record for every CDR3 protein. The table lists 150,000 to 200,000 distinct CDR3 sequences, approximately 94% of them singletons. Sequencing was performed on CD4+ T cells from PBMCs. These receptor sequences come from a human donor with Susac syndrome.

The CDR3 sequence is CSVDRDSHETQYF. The DNA for the CDR3 is TGCAGCGTTGATCGGGACAGTCATGAGACCCAGTACTTC. The V and J genes are TRBV29-1 and TRBJ2-5; 7 bases are a match to TRBD1. From germline, CDR1 is SQVTM and CDR2 ANQGSEA. The CDR3 covers 13 residues. J was trimmed by 5 bases and V by 3 bases; bases with no gene match: 6.

The chain employs TRBV11-2 and TRBJ2-5; D is undetermined. Germline CDR1 is SGHAT and CDR2 is FQNNGV. Trimming left V 1 base short and J 0 bases short, with 18 bases between. CDR3 length equals 18 residues. The CDR3 loop reads CASSLGLVGQEYQETQYF. CDR3 sequence (DNA): TGTGCCAGCAGCTTAGGGTTAGTTGGCCAGGAGTACCAAGAGACCCAGTACTTC.

This chain connects TRBV5-6 to TRBJ2-3, with D perhaps TRBD2 (6 bases). Between the trimmed V and J ends, which lost 4 bases and 2 bases, there was a span of 17 bases. CDR1 and CDR2 from the germline V gene are SGHDT and YYEEEE. The CDR3 totals 16 residues. CDR3 residues: CASSPDPGVPTDTQYF. The CDR3 DNA is TGTGCCAGCAGCCCGGATCCGGGGGTGCCCACAGATACGCAGTATTTT.

This chain connects TRBV5-1 to TRBJ2-1; the match to TRBD2 covers 8 bases. V was pared by 2 bases and J by 10 bases, with 5 bases of the junction left unmatched. The CDR3 length is 13 residues. In germline, CDR1 is SGHRS, CDR2 YFSETQ. CDR3 region: CASSFRGGQEQFF. CDR3 sequence (DNA): TGCGCCAGCAGCTTCCGGGGGGGCCAAGAGCAGTTCTTC.

The CDR3 nucleotides read TGTGCCAGCAGCCGAACTAGCGGGGGGGCCTATGAGCAGTTCTTC. Protein: CASSRTSGGAYEQFF. The rearrangement joins TRBV3-1 to TRBJ2-1; TRBD2 agrees at 13 bases. V gave up 4 bases and J gave up 8 bases; unmatched junction bases: 5. CDR1 LGHDT and CDR2 YNNKEL come from the germline V gene (reference sequence). The CDR3 loop spans 15 amino acids.

The V gene is TRBV5-4, the J gene TRBJ2-5; 10 nucleotides agree with TRBD2. CDR1 and CDR2 from the germline V gene are SGHNT and YYREEE (reference sequence). Losses at the gene ends were 5 bases for V and 2 bases for J; bases not matched to a gene: 9. The CDR3 extends over 16 amino acids. CDR3: CASSPSSGGRQETQYF. CDR3 nucleotides: TGTGCCAGCAGTCCTTCTAGCGGGGGACGTCAAGAGACCCAGTACTTC.

This chain joins TRBV7-3 and TRBJ1-1; D is undetermined. CDR1 SGHTA and CDR2 FQGTGA come from the germline V gene. V dropped 4 bases and J dropped 0 bases, with 6 bases sitting between them. This CDR3 spans 13 amino acids. CDR3 in DNA: TGTGCCAGCAGCTACGGGGTGAACACTGAAGCTTTCTTT. It translates to CASSYGVNTEAFF.

The genes are TRBV15 and TRBJ2-5; D is uncertain. Germline CDR1 and CDR2: LNHNV and YYDKDF (reference sequence). V lost 0 bases, J lost 4 bases, and 9 bases lay in between. The CDR3 length is 14 residues. CDR3 coding DNA: TGTGCCACCAGCAGAGAGTGGGGTCTAGAGACCCAGTACTTC. It is translated as CATSREWGLETQYF.

J is TRBJ2-1 and V is TRBV21-1. TRBV21-1 is a pseudogene locus. The CDR3 totals 15 residues. CDR3 region: CASSKGAKGSNEQFF. CDR3 bases: TGTGCCAGCAGCAAAGGGGCTAAAGGGTCCAATGAGCAGTTCTTC.

This clonotype showed up just once. The J gene is TRBJ1-1, the V gene TRBV18, with D perhaps TRBD1 (5 bases). Germline CDR1 KGHSH, CDR2 LQKENI. This CDR3 has 14 amino acids. With 3 bases removed from V and 4 bases from J, the gap between germline ends came to 12 bases. In DNA, the CDR3 is TGTGCCAGCTCACCTACCGTGGGGGTCACTGAAGCTTTCTTT. Translation gives CASSPTVGVTEAFF.

This chain links TRBV20-1 with TRBJ1-1, with 7 bases matching TRBD1. From germline, CDR1 is DFQATT and CDR2 SNEGSKA (reference sequence). The V and J ends lost 3 bases and 1 base, in that order; junction bases with no gene match: 8. The CDR3 contains 15 residues. CDR3 in amino acids: CSARTSGGWNTEAFF. The CDR3 DNA sequence: TGCAGTGCTAGGACGTCAGGGGGTTGGAACACTGAAGCTTTCTTT.

This chain links TRBV6-2 or TRBV6-3 with TRBJ2-5; D tentatively reads TRBD1 or TRBD2 (6 bases each). The CDR3 runs 14 residues. Germline V gene sequence: CDR1 MNHEY, CDR2 SVGEGT. Deletions cut 4 bases from V and 1 base from J, with 10 bases between. Written as DNA, the CDR3 is TGTGCCAGCAGTTTACGGGGGCGCCAAGAGACCCAGTACTTC. As protein: CASSLRGRQETQYF.

This chain connects TRBV2 to TRBJ1-6; TRBD1 might be the D (5 bases). The V gene lost 6 bases and the J gene lost 8 bases, with 17 bases spanning the gap. Germline V gene lookup returns CDR1 SNHLY and CDR2 FYNNEI. This CDR3 is built from 15 residues. The CDR3 loop is CASSRTRGGYSPLHF. DNA of the CDR3: TGTGCCAGCAGCCGGACAAGGGGCGGTTATTCACCCCTCCACTTT.

The CDR3 DNA sequence: TGTGCCAGCAGCCAAGTAGCGGGGGGTTTTACTAGCACAGATACGCAGTATTTT. This gives the protein CASSQVAGGFTSTDTQYF. The chain recombines TRBV3-1 with TRBJ2-3; 10 nucleotides align to TRBD2. This CDR3 is built from 18 residues. Unmatched junction bases numbered 7, after V lost 1 base and J lost 0 bases. In germline, CDR1 is LGHDT, CDR2 YNNKEL (reference sequence).

This clonotype is a singleton in its sample. The V and J genes are TRBV9 and TRBJ2-4; 11 bases are a match to TRBD1. The germline CDR1 and CDR2 sequences are SGDLS and YYNGEE. The V segment lost 0 bases and the J segment 4 bases; nucleotides outside the gene matches: 6. The CDR3 spans 17 residues. The CDR3 region is CASSVAIGQGAKNIQYF. The DNA of the CDR3 is TGTGCCAGCAGCGTAGCTATCGGACAGGGGGCAAAAAACATTCAGTACTTC.

This rearrangement joins TRBV11-2 to TRBJ1-6; 8 nucleotides align to TRBD1. The germline CDR1 and CDR2 sequences are SGHAT and FQNNGV. The CDR3 extends over 14 amino acids. V trimming: 6 bases; J trimming: 9 bases; junction bases outside the gene matches: 7. CDR3 loop: CASRSGGKGSPLHF. In nucleotides, the CDR3 is TGTGCCAGCAGGTCAGGGGGCAAAGGTTCACCCCTCCACTTT.

The chain is built from TRBV5-6 and TRBJ1-1; no firm D call. The V end was cut by 2 bases, the J end by 7 bases, with 9 bases between. The CDR3 is 12 amino acids. The V gene's germline CDR1 is SGHDT and CDR2 YYEEEE. CDR3 region: CASSFRESEAFF. DNA for the CDR3: TGTGCCAGCAGCTTTAGGGAGAGTGAAGCTTTCTTT.

In its sample, this clonotype was seen a few times. This rearrangement joins TRBV7-2 to TRBJ2-6; D remains unclear. Germline V gene sequence: CDR1 SGHTA, CDR2 FQGNSA. Trimming left V 5 bases short and J 0 bases short, with 8 bases between. The CDR3 loop spans 15 amino acids. The CDR3 DNA sequence: TGTGCCAGCAGCGATGGGCGCTCTGGGGCCAACGTCCTGACTTTC. It translates to CASSDGRSGANVLTF.

The chain employs TRBV7-3 and TRBJ2-1; D is perhaps TRBD1 or TRBD2 (6 bases each). V gave up 0 bases and J gave up 7 bases, with 13 bases separating them. Per the germline V gene, CDR1 is SGHTA and CDR2 is FQGTGA. This CDR3 spans 15 amino acids. The chain's CDR3 is CASSLTSPGANEQFF. CDR3 nucleotides: TGTGCCAGCAGCTTAACCTCTCCGGGGGCTAATGAGCAGTTCTTC.

The V call is TRBV10-3, the J call TRBJ2-7; 10 bases match TRBD2. CDR1 and CDR2 (germline): ENHRY, SYGVKD. The trim removed 11 bases at V and 1 base at J, leaving 5 bases unmatched. The CDR3 is 13 amino acids. CDR3 loop: CASRTSGSYEQYF. DNA for the CDR3: TGTGCCTCACGGACTAGCGGTTCCTACGAGCAGTACTTC.